This T cell receptor (beta chain) comes out of a study of T-cell reconstitution after alpha-beta-depleted transplantation in children. Library preparation (for TCRbeta) was performed with unique molecular identifiers. Each CDR3 protein is one row after TCRdb ran MiXCR on the PCR reads. The sample includes roughly 570,000 distinct CDR3 sequences, roughly 30% of them seen just once. This clonotype was recorded a few times. Trimming cost V 0 bases and J 3 bases; bases outside gene matches: 8. Germline V gene data show CDR1 as MGHRA and CDR2 as YSYEKL. This CDR3 comprises 16 residues. The chain is built from TRBV4-1 and TRBJ2-7; 7 positions match TRBD2. This TCR derives from a boy younger than two with Wiskott-Aldrich syndrome, due to receive a stem cell transplant. This specimen consisted of PBMCs, obtained before TCRalphabeta/CD19-depleted stem cell transplant. The CDR3 bases are TGCGCCAGCAGCCAAGATTGGGGGAGGGCTCGCTACGAGCAGTACTTC. Translation: CASSQDWGRARYEQYF.